One sample yielded the 13 T cell receptor beta chains listed below, sequenced in a study of CD8+ T cells in alopecia areata (dated by TCRdb to between 2018 and 2020). The library came from the immunoSEQ multiplex PCR assay. To provide template for TCR sequencing, every sample had RNA extracted and reverse transcribed into cDNA. TCRdb obtained this table from immuneACCESS and retained in-frame rearrangements with V and J assigned. These tables miss some clones; where compared with another copy, unresolved V genes account for less than half of the shortfall, and the remainder is unexplained. The sample yields about 200,000 clones; over 45% were counted once. Together, the top ten hold 5.5% of the sample. The intended sense of this specimen's time point label: roughly 24 weeks on oral tofacitinib. The treatment or condition label here, explained by the study, means: oral pan-JAK inhibitor, 5-10 mg twice daily.

Sample: CD4+ T cells sorted from blood, taken at week 24, from a patient treated with tofacitinib. Receptor source: a human donor with alopecia areata.

Written as DNA, the CDR3 is TGCGCCAGCAGCGGGGGAGAATTCCAAGAGACCCAGTACTTC. It yields the protein CASSGGEFQETQYF. V usage is TRBV5-1 and J usage is TRBJ2-5; either TRBD1 or TRBD2 may supply D (5 bases each). Per the germline V gene, CDR1 is SGHRS and CDR2 is YFSETQ. V lost 4 bases and J lost 1, with 11 bases in between. CDR3 length: 14 amino acids.

This clone showed up just a few times. The chain is built from TRBV5-1 and TRBJ2-6, with D unresolved. Germline CDR1 SGHRS, CDR2 YFSETQ. V shed 0 bases and J shed 0 bases, with 7 bases lying between them. This CDR3 has 16 residues. The CDR3 DNA follows: TGCGCCAGCAGCTTGGAGGGCCCCTCTGGGGCCAACGTCCTGACTTTC. Its translation is CASSLEGPSGANVLTF.

The chain has TRBV19 and TRBJ1-2; D is unresolved. Germline V CDR1 and CDR2: LNHDA, SQIVND (reference sequence). The CDR3 covers 13 residues. Trimming took off 7 bases at V and 3 bases at J, with 12 bases between the two ends. CDR3 bases: TGTGCCAGTAAAATGGGCAAGGACTATGGCTACACCTTC. Residues: CASKMGKDYGYTF.

This clone turned up a few times. The chain carries TRBV23-1 and TRBJ1-1, with 9 bases identical to TRBD1. TRBV23-1 is treated as an ORF (open reading frame) with a function not yet certain. Trimming at V came to 6 bases and at J to 10 bases, leaving 9 bases not matched to a gene. The CDR3 totals 13 residues. CDR3 DNA sequence: TGCGCCAGCAGAACAGGGGGCGCAGTAGGAGCTTTCTTT. Residues: CASRTGGAVGAFF.

This clone was seen once. V gene TRBV4-1 combines with J gene TRBJ2-7, with TRBD1 identical over 7 bases. CDR1 and CDR2 from the germline V gene are MGHRA and YSYEKL. The V segment lost 2 bases and the J segment 3 bases; nucleotides outside the gene matches: 10. CDR3 length equals 16 residues. DNA of the CDR3: TGCGCCAGCAGCCAAAAGACAGGGCGGACACTCTACGAGCAGTACTTC. It yields the protein CASSQKTGRTLYEQYF.

The gene calls are TRBV6-6 and TRBJ2-1; D gene uncertain. V was trimmed by 5 bases and J by 13 bases, leaving 21 bases between them. The CDR3 is made up of 14 amino acids. In germline, CDR1 is MNHNY, CDR2 SVGAGI (reference sequence). CDR3 protein: CASSVNFGLSAQFF. Here the CDR3 DNA reads TGTGCCAGCAGTGTAAATTTTGGGCTATCGGCCCAGTTCTTC.

This clone appeared a single time. The chain joins TRBV15 to TRBJ1-1, with a possible D match to TRBD1 (5 bases). Per germline, CDR1 LNHNV and CDR2 YYDKDF (reference sequence). V gave up 0 bases and J gave up 4 bases, with 12 bases separating them. This CDR3 region has 15 residues. For the CDR3, the DNA is TGTGCCACCAGCAGAGAGGGGGGGATTGGCACTGAAGCTTTCTTT. It specifies CATSREGGIGTEAFF.

The chain has TRBV19 and TRBJ2-7; D unresolved. CDR1 is LNHDA, CDR2 SQIVND, per germline (reference sequence). Trimming pared 2 bases from V and 3 bases from J, leaving 8 bases between. The CDR3 totals 13 residues. The CDR3 region is CASSIRPNYEQYF. Here the CDR3 DNA reads TGTGCCAGTAGTATACGCCCAAACTACGAGCAGTACTTC.

This clone was picked up one time. The chain combines TRBV7-3 with TRBJ2-1, with 13 positions matching TRBD2. The V segment lost 0 bases and the J segment 9 bases; nucleotides outside the gene matches: 5. CDR1 and CDR2 (germline): SGHTA, FQGTGA. The CDR3 spans 16 residues. The CDR3 sequence: CASSLTRLAGGSEQFF. The CDR3 DNA sequence: TGTGCCAGCAGCTTAACGAGACTAGCGGGAGGATCTGAGCAGTTCTTC. Supplemented by reference TRBV7-3 and TRBJ2-1, the full variable domain reads GAGVSQTPSNKVTEKGKYVELRCDPISGHTALYWYRQSLGQGPEFLIYFQGTGAADDSGLPNDRFFAVRPEGSVSTLKIQRTERGDSAVYLCASSLTRLAGGSEQFFGPGTRLTVL.

This chain joins TRBV29-1 and TRBJ2-5; no firm D call. The CDR3 length is 14 residues. Trimming cost V 1 base and J 4 bases, with 13 bases left between them. Germline CDR1 is SQVTM and CDR2 is ANQGSEA. The CDR3 sequence is CSVEGLAPRETQYF. The CDR3 region has the DNA TGCAGCGTTGAAGGGTTGGCCCCGCGAGAGACCCAGTACTTC.

The chain uses TRBV28 and TRBJ1-1, with D unclear. This CDR3 is built from 14 residues. Germline V gene lookup returns CDR1 MDHEN and CDR2 SYDVKM. Trimming stripped 6 bases from V and 1 base from J, with 12 bases between. CDR3 sequence: CASRKKGRNTEAFF. The CDR3 DNA reads TGTGCCAGCAGGAAGAAAGGACGGAACACTGAAGCTTTCTTT.

V usage is TRBV7-9 and J usage is TRBJ2-1, with D uncertain. The CDR3 contains 13 residues. Germline values: CDR1 SEHNR, CDR2 FQNEAQ (reference sequence). Trimming took off 5 bases at V and 7 bases at J, with 12 bases between the two ends. The CDR3 region is CASSGRNVNEQFF. DNA for the CDR3: TGTGCCAGCAGCGGACGAAACGTAAATGAGCAGTTCTTC.

CDR3 DNA: TGTGCCAGCAGTGAGGGACTTGGCTACACCTTC. It specifies CASSEGLGYTF. The V and J genes are TRBV27 and TRBJ1-2, with D perhaps matching TRBD1 (5 bases). Trimming stripped 5 bases from V and 7 bases from J, with 8 bases between. The CDR3 loop spans 11 amino acids. The germline gives CDR1 MNHEY, CDR2 SMNVEV (reference sequence).